The clone carrying this T cell receptor beta chain was detected only a few times. The antigen is unknown. The germline CDR1 and CDR2 sequences are SGHTA and FQGNSA. This CDR3 region has 14 residues. Trimming took off 5 bases at V and 4 bases at J, with 14 bases between the two ends. TCRdb re-derived calls from the 5' RACE reads in MiXCR, one entry per CDR3 protein. The profile shows around 1.7 million distinct CDR3 sequences, roughly 35% of them singletons. This entry belongs to a study of identical twins. Broader study findings: Within cord blood, abundant beta clonotypes carried fewer insertions, but memory repertoires showed no such trend.

Sequences were obtained from cord blood. The receptor was isolated from a newborn girl in good health. J is TRBJ2-5 and V is TRBV7-2; TRBD1 is a possible D gene (6 bases). The CDR3 here is CASSVTGYGETQYF. CDR3 bases: TGTGCCAGCAGCGTAACAGGGTATGGAGAGACCCAGTACTTC.